One T cell receptor (beta chain) is described in this entry. Germline V CDR1 and CDR2: LGHDT, YNNKEL (reference sequence). This CDR3 is built from 11 residues. V gave up 1 base and J gave up 6 bases, with 4 bases separating them. Survey-level TCR beta sequencing used the immunoSEQ assay. Assay: immunoSEQ multiplex PCR; the TCRdb copy retains only in-frame clones and omits some. The table lists tens of thousands of clones, over 85% of them singletons. The chain is built from TRBV3-1 (or the pseudogene TRBV3-2) and TRBJ2-7; D call uncertain. This TCR was recovered from a man in his forties or fifties with rheumatoid arthritis. Sequences were obtained from PBMCs. In nucleotides, the CDR3 is TGTGCCAGCAGCCAAGCTCGCGAGCAGTACTTC. It is translated as CASSQAREQYF.